Given below is one TCR beta chain in context. Its target is not known. The germline gives CDR1 SNHLY, CDR2 FYNNEI. Trimming pared 6 bases from V and 5 bases from J, leaving 22 bases between. The CDR3 length is 16 residues. Oncomine TCR Beta short-read sequencing was applied to DNA from cultured CD4+ T cells. TCRdb re-derived calls from the PCR reads in MiXCR, one entry per CDR3 protein. The sample comprises some 13,000 distinct CDR3 sequences, around 45% of which are singletons, and roughly 15% rests with the top ten. Treatment noted: roughly nine-day PBMC culture with coronavirus spike peptide pools or control peptides (ViraFEST assay). This sample is part of a study of vaccination and CD4 T cells after COVID-19. Across the whole study: Those taking part got two shots of either the BNT162b2 or the mRNA-1273 vaccine. Post-vaccine sampling followed dose two by a median approximately 74 days (range 14 to 241). From HCoV-229E, HCoV-OC43, HCoV-NL63 and SARS-CoV-2, overlapping spike peptides were used to stimulate the cells. Each control was exposed to a CEFX pool, an HIV-1 Nef pool, or no peptide at all.

The chain is built from TRBV2 and TRBJ1-1; D unclear. The TCR comes from a human donor who had recovered from COVID-19. The specimen sequenced was CD4+ T cells from blood, cultured in vitro. The CDR3 loop is CASRPDKPEAMTEAFF. The DNA for the CDR3 is TGTGCCAGCAGGCCTGACAAGCCTGAAGCAATGACTGAAGCTTTCTTT.